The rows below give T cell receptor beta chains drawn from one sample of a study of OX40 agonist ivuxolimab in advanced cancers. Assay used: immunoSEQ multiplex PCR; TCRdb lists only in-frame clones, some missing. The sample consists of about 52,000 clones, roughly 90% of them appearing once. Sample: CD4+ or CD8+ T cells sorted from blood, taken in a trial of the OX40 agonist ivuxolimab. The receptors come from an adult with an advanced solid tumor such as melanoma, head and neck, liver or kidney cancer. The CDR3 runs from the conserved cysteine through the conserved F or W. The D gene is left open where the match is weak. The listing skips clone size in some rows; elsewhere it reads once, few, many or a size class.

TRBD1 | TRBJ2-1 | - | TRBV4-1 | CASSQPRTGAYNEQFF | TGCGCCAGCAGCCAACCTAGGACAGGGGCCTACAATGAGCAGTTCTTC
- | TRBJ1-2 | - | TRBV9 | CASSVDPSSYGYTF | TGTGCCAGCAGCGTAGACCCTTCGAGCTATGGCTACACCTTC
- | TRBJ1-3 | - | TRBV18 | CASSPPGSSSGNTIYF | TGTGCCAGCTCTCCCCCCGGGTCGAGCTCTGGAAACACCATATATTTT
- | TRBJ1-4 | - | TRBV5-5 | CASSPRGATNEKLFF | TGTGCCAGCAGCCCGCGTGGTGCAACTAATGAAAAACTGTTTTTT
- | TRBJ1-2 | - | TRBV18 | CASSPPEGRVNYGYTF | TGTGCCAGCTCACCACCGGAGGGGCGGGTCAACTATGGCTACACCTTC
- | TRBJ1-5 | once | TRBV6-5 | CASRLWVGQPQHF | TGTGCCAGTCGTCTATGGGTAGGTCAGCCCCAGCATTTT
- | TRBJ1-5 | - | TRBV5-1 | CASSYDSNSNQPQHF | TGCGCCAGCAGCTACGACAGTAATAGCAATCAGCCCCAGCATTTT
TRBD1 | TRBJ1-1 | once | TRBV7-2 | CASSFPGGTEAFF | TGTGCCAGCAGCTTCCCAGGGGGCACTGAAGCTTTCTTT
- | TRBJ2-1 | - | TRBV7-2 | CASSLSHFRDEQFF | TGTGCCAGCAGCTTATCACATTTTCGTGATGAGCAGTTCTTC
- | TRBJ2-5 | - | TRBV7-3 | CASSRRPGGTQYF | TGTGCCAGCAGCCGTCGCCCCGGAGGGACCCAGTACTTC
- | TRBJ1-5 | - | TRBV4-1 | CASSQDGKRDQPQHF | TGCGCCAGCAGCCAAGACGGGAAACGAGATCAGCCCCAGCATTTT
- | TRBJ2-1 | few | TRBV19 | CASSSNNEQFF | TGTGCCAGTAGTAGCAACAATGAGCAGTTCTTC
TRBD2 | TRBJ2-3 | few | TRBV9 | CASSVAGGLSTDTQYF | TGTGCCAGCAGCGTAGCGGGGGGACTAAGCACAGATACGCAGTATTTT
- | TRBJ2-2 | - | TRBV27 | CASSSVWGLGGELFF | TGTGCCAGCAGTTCAGTGTGGGGCTTGGGCGGGGAGCTGTTTTTT
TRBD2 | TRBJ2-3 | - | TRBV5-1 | CASSLAPGGLTDTQYF | TGCGCCAGCAGCTTGGCTCCGGGGGGACTCACAGATACGCAGTATTTT
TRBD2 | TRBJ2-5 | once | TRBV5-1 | CASSLGLALQETQYF | TGCGCCAGCAGCTTGGGACTAGCGCTCCAAGAGACCCAGTACTTC
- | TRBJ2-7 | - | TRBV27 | CASSLRTLVYEQYF | TGTGCCAGCAGTTTAAGGACATTGGTCTACGAGCAGTACTTC
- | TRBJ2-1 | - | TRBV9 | CASSVAKTRSYNEQFF | TGTGCCAGCAGCGTAGCCAAAACTCGGTCTTACAATGAGCAGTTCTTC
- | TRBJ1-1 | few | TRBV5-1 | CASSFSTGPTEAFF | TGCGCCAGCAGCTTTTCTACAGGACCCACTGAAGCTTTCTTT
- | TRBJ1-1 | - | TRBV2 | CASSIHDMNTEAFF | TGTGCCAGCAGTATACACGACATGAACACTGAAGCTTTCTTT
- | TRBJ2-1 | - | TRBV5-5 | CASSKTWTDNEQFF | TGTGCCAGCAGTAAAACTTGGACAGACAATGAGCAGTTCTTC
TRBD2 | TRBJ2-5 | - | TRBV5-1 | CASSLRIGGGASKTQYF | TGCGCCAGCAGCTTGAGGATTGGCGGGGGGGCATCGAAGACCCAGTACTTC
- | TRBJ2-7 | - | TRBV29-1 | CSVEEGGRDRYEQYF | TGCAGCGTTGAAGAAGGAGGCAGGGATCGTTACGAGCAGTACTTC
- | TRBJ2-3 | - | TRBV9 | CASSFAGAKGSQDTQYF | TGTGCCAGCAGTTTCGCGGGGGCAAAGGGTTCACAAGATACGCAGTATTTT
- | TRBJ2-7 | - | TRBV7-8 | CASTLEGNAYEQYF | TGTGCCAGCACCCTTGAAGGGAACGCCTACGAGCAGTACTTC
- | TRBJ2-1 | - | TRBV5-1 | CASSAQVSGNEQFF | TGCGCCAGCAGCGCCCAGGTTAGTGGCAATGAGCAGTTCTTC